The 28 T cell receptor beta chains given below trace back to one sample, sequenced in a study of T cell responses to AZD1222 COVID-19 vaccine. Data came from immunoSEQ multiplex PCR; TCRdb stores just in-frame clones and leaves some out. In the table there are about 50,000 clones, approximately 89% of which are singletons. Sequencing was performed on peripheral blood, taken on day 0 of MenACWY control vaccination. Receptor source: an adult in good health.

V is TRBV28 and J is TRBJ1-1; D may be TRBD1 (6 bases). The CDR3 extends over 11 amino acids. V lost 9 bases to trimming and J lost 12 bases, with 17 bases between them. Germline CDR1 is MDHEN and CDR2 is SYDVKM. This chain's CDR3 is CASRQGQSTFF. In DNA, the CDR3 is TGTGCCAGTCGCCAGGGGCAGAGTACTTTCTTT.

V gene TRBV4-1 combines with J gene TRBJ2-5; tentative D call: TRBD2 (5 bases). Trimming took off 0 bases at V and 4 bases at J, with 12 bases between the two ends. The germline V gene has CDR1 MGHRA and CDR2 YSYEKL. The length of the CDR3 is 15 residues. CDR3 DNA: TGCGCCAGCAGCCAAGATGGCACTAGTCGAGAGACCCAGTACTTC. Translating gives CASSQDGTSRETQYF.

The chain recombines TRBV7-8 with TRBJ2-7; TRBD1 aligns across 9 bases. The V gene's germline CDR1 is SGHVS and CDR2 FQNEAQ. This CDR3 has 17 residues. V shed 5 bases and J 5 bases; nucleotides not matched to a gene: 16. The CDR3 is CASSPPPRDRALHEQYF. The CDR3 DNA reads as TGTGCCAGCAGCCCACCCCCTCGGGACAGGGCCCTCCACGAGCAGTACTTC.

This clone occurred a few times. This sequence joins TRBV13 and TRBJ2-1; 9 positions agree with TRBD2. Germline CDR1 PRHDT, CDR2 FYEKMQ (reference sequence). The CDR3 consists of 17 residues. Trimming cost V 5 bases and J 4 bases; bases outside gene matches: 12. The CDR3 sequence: CASSPILAGDGYNEQFF. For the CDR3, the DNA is TGTGCCAGCAGCCCTATCTTAGCGGGAGACGGATACAATGAGCAGTTCTTC.

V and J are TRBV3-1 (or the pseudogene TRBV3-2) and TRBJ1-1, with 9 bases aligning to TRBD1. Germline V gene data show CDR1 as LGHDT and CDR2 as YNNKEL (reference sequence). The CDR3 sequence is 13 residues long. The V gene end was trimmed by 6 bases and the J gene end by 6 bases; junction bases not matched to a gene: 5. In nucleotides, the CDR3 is TGTGCCAGCAGGCGGGGACAGGGCCCTGAAGCTTTCTTT. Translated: CASRRGQGPEAFF.

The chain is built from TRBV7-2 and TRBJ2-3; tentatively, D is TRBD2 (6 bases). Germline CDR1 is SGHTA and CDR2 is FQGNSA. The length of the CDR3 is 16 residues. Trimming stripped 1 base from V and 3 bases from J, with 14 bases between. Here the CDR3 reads CASSLGAGGMTDTQYF. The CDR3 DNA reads TGTGCCAGCAGCTTAGGGGCTGGGGGGATGACAGATACGCAGTATTTT. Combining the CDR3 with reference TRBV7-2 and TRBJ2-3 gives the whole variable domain GAGVSQSPSNKVTEKGKDVELRCDPISGHTALYWYRQSLGQGLEFLIYFQGNSAPDKSGLPSDRFSAERTGGSVSTLTIQRTQQEDSAVYLCASSLGAGGMTDTQYFGPGTRLTVL.

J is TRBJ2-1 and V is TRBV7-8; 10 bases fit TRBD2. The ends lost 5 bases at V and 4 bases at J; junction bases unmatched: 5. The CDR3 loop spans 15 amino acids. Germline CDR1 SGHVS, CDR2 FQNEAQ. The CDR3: CASSTGTSDYNEQFF. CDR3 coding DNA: TGTGCCAGCAGCACGGGGACTAGCGATTACAATGAGCAGTTCTTC.

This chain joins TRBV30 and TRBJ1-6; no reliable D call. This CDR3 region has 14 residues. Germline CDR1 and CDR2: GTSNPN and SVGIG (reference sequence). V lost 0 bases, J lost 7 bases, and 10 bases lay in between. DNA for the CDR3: TGTGCCTGGAGTGTACTGGGCAGCAATTCACCCCTCCACTTT. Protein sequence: CAWSVLGSNSPLHF.

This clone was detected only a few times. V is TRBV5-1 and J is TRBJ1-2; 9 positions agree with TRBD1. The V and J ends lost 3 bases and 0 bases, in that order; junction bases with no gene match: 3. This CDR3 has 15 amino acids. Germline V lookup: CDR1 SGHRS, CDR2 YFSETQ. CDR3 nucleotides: TGCGCCAGCAGCTGGGGACAGGGACCTAACTATGGCTACACCTTC. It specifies CASSWGQGPNYGYTF.

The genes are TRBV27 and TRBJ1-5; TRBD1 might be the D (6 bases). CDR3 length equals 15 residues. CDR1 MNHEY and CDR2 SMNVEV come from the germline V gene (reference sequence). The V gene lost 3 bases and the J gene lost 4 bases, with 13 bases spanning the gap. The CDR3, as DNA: TGTGCCAGCAGTTTGGGACTACAGGGTAATCAGCCCCAGCATTTT. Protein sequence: CASSLGLQGNQPQHF.

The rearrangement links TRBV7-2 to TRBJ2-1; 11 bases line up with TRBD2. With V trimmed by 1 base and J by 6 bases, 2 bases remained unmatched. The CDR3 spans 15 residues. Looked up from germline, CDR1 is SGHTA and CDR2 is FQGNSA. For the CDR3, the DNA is TGTGCCAGCAGCTTAGGTCTAGCGGGAGGCAATGAGCAGTTCTTC. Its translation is CASSLGLAGGNEQFF. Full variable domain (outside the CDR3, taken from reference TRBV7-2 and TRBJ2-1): GAGVSQSPSNKVTEKGKDVELRCDPISGHTALYWYRQSLGQGLEFLIYFQGNSAPDKSGLPSDRFSAERTGGSVSTLTIQRTQQEDSAVYLCASSLGLAGGNEQFFGPGTRLTVL.

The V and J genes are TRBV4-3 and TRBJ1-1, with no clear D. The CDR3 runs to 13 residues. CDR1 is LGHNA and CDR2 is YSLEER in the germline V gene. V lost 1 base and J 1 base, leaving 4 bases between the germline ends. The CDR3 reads CASSQVSNTEAFF. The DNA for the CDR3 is TGCGCCAGCAGCCAAGTCTCGAACACTGAAGCTTTCTTT.

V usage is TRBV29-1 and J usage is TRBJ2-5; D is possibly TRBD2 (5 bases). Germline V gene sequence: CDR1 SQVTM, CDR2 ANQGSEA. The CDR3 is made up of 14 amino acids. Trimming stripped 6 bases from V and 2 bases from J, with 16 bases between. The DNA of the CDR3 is TGCAGCGTGAAACCACCGGGAACACAAGAGACCCAGTACTTC. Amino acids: CSVKPPGTQETQYF.

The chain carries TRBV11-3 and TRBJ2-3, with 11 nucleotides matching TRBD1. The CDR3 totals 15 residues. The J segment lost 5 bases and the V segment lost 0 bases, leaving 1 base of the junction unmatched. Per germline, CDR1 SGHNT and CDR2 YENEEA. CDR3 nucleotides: TGTGCCAGCAGCTTAGACGGGACAGGGGGAGATACGCAGTATTTT. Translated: CASSLDGTGGDTQYF.

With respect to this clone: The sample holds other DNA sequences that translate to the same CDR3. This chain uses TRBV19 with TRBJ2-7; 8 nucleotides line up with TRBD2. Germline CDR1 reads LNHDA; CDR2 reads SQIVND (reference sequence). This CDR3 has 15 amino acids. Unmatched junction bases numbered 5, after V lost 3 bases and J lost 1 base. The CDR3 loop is CASSIGLAGSYEQYF. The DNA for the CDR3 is TGTGCCAGTAGTATCGGTCTAGCGGGTTCCTACGAGCAGTACTTC.

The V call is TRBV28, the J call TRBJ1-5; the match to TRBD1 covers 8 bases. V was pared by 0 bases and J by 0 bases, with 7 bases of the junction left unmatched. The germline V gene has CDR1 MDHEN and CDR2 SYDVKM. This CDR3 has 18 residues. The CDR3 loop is CASSLWGTGSGSNQPQHF. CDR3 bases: TGTGCCAGCAGTTTATGGGGGACAGGTAGCGGTAGCAATCAGCCCCAGCATTTT.

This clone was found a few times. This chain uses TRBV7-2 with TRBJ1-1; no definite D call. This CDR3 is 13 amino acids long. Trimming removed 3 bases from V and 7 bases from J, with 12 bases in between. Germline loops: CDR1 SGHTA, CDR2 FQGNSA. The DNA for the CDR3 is TGTGCCAGCAGCTTGTCAGTCGTGGGTGAAGCTTTCTTT. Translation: CASSLSVVGEAFF.

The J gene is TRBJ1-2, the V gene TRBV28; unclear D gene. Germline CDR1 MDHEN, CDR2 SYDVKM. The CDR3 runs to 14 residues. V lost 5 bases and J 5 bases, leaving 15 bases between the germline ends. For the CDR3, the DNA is TGTGCCAGCAGTCCCCCTCAGGCGATATATGGCTACACCTTC. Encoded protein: CASSPPQAIYGYTF.

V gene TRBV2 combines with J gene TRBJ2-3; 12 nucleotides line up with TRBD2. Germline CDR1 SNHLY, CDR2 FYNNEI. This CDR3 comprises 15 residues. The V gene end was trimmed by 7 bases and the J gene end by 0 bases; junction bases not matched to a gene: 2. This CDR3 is CASKGLAGSTDTQYF. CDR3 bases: TGTGCCAGCAAAGGACTAGCGGGAAGCACAGATACGCAGTATTTT.

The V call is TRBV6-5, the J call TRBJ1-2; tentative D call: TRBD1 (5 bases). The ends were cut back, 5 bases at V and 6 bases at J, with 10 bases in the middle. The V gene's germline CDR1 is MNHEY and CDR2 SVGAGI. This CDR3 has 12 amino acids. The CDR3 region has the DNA TGTGCCAGCAGTCGAAGGGGTAATGGCTACACCTTC. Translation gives CASSRRGNGYTF.

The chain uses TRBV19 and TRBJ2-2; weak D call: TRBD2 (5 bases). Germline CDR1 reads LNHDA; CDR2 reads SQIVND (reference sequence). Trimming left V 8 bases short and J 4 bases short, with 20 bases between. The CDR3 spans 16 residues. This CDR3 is CASSHLGRGFTGELFF. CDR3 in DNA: TGTGCCAGTTCTCACCTCGGCCGGGGTTTCACCGGGGAGCTGTTTTTT. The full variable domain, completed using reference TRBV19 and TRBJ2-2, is DGGITQSPKYLFRKEGQNVTLSCEQNLNHDAMYWYRQDPGQGLRLIYYSQIVNDFQKGDIAEGYSVSREKKESFPLTVTSAQKNPTAFYLCASSHLGRGFTGELFFGEGSRLTVL.

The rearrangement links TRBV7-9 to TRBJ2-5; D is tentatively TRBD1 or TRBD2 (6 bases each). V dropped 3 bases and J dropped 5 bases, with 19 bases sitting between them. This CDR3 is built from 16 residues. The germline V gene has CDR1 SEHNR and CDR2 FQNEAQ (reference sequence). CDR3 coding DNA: TGTGCCAGCAGCTTTAATGTTAGGGGGGTCGTTGAGACCCAGTACTTC. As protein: CASSFNVRGVVETQYF.

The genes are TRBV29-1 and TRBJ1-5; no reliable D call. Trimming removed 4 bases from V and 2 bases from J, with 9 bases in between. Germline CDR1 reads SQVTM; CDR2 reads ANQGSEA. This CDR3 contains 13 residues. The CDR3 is CSVAIGGNQPQHF. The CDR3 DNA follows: TGCAGCGTTGCGATCGGGGGCAATCAGCCCCAGCATTTT.

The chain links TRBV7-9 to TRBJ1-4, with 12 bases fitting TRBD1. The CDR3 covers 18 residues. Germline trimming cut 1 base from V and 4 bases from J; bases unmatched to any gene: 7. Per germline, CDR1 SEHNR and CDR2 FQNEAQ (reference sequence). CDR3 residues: CASSLGRDRGPINEKLFF. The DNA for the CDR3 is TGTGCCAGCAGCTTAGGCCGGGACAGGGGGCCTATTAATGAAAAACTGTTTTTT.

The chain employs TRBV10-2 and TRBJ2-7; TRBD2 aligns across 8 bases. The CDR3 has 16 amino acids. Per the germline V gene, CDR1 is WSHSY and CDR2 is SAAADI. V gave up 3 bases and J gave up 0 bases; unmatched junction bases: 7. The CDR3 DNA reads TGCGCCAGCAGTGAATCTGCGGGAGGAAGCTCCTACGAGCAGTACTTC. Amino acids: CASSESAGGSSYEQYF.

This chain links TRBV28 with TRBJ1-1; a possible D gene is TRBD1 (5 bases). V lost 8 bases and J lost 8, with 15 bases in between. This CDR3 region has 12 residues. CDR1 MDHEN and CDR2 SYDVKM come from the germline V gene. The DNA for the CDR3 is TGTGCCAGCGGGTCTCGGGGCCCCGAAGCTTTCTTT. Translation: CASGSRGPEAFF.

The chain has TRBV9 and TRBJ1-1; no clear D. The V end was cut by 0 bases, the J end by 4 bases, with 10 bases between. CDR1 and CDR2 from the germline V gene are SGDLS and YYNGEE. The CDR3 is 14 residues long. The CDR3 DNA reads TGTGCCAGCAGCGTAGACCCGCTAAGCACTGAAGCTTTCTTT. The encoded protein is CASSVDPLSTEAFF.

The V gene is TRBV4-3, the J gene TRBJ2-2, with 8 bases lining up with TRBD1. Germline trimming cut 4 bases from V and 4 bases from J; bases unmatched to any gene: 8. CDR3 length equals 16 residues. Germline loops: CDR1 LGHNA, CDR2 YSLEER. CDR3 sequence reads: CASSRVGTGVTGELFF. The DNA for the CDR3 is TGCGCCAGCAGCCGCGTGGGGACAGGCGTCACCGGGGAGCTGTTTTTT.